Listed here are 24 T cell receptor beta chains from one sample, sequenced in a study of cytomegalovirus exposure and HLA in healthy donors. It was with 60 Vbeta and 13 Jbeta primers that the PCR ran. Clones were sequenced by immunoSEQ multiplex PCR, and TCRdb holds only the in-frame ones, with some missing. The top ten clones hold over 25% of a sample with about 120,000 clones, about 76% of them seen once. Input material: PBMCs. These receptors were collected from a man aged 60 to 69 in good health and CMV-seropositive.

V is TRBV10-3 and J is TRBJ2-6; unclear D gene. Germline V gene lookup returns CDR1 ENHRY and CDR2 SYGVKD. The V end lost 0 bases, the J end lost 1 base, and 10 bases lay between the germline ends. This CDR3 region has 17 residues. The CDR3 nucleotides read TGTGCCATCAGTGAGTCGCGGATCTTGTCTGGGGCCAACGTCCTGACTTTC. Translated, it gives CAISESRILSGANVLTF.

In nucleotides, the CDR3 is TGCGCCAGCAGCAAGGGGGTAAATCAGCCCCAGCATTTT. The encoded protein is CASSKGVNQPQHF. The chain combines TRBV5-1 with TRBJ1-5; D might be TRBD1 (6 bases). Germline V gene sequence: CDR1 SGHRS, CDR2 YFSETQ. V lost 4 bases, J lost 4 bases, and 9 bases lay in between. The CDR3 runs 13 residues.

The CDR3 DNA is TGTGCCAGCAGTGAAGGGACTTACAGGGGTGGCAATCAGCCCCAGCATTTT. Its translation is CASSEGTYRGGNQPQHF. The chain recombines TRBV6-1 with TRBJ1-5; 7 nucleotides line up with TRBD1. V lost 1 base to trimming and J lost 2 bases; unmatched junction nucleotides: 8. The CDR3 length is 17 residues. Germline V gene data show CDR1 as MNHNS and CDR2 as SASEGT.

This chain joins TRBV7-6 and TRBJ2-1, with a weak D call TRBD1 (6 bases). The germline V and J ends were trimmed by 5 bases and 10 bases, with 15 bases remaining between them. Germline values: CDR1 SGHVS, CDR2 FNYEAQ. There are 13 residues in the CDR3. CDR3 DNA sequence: TGTGCCAGCAGCCTGGGGACAAGTCGCGAGCAGTTCTTC. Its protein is CASSLGTSREQFF. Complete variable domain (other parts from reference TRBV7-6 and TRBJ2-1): GAGVSQSPRYKVTKRGQDVALRCDPISGHVSLYWYRQALGQGPEFLTYFNYEAQQDKSGLPNDRFSAERPEGSISTLTIQRTEQRDSAMYRCASSLGTSREQFFGPGTRLTVL.

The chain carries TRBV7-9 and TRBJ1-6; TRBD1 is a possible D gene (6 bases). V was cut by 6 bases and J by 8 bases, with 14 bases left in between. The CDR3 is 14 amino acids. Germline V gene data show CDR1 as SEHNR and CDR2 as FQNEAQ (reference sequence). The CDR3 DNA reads TGTGCCAGCAGTTATACAGGGTCGGATTCACCCCTCCACTTT. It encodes CASSYTGSDSPLHF.

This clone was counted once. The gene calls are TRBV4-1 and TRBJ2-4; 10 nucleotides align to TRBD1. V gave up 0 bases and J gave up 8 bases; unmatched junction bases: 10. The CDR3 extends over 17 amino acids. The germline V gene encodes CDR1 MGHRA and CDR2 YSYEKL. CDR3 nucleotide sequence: TGCGCCAGCAGCCAAGACCCCGGGACAGGGGTCGGGTACATTCAGTACTTC. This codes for CASSQDPGTGVGYIQYF.

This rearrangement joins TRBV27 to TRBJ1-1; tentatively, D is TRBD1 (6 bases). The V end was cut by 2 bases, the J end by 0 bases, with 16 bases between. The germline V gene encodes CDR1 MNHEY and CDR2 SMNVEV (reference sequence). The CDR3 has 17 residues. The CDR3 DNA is TGTGCCAGCAGTTTAAGGGCCGGACAGCTGTTGAACACTGAAGCTTTCTTT. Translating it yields CASSLRAGQLLNTEAFF.

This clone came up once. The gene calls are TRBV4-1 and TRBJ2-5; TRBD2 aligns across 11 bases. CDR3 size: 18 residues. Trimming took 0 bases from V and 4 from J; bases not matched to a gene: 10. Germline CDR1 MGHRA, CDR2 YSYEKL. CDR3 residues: CASSQDLAGGWLLETQYF. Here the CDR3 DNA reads TGCGCCAGCAGCCAAGATCTAGCGGGGGGATGGCTGTTAGAGACCCAGTACTTC.

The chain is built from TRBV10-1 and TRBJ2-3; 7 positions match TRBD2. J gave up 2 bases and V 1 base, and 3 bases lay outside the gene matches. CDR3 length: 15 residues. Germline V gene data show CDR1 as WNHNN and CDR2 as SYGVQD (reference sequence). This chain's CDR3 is CASSEFAGDTDTQYF. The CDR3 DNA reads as TGCGCCAGCAGTGAGTTTGCGGGGGACACAGATACGCAGTATTTT.

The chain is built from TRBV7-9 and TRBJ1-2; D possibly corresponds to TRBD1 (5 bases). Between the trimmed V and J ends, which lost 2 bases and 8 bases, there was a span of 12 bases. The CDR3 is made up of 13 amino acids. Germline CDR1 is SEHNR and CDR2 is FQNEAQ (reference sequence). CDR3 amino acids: CASSLSGIYGYTF. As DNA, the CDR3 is TGTGCCAGCAGCTTATCAGGGATTTACGGCTACACCTTC. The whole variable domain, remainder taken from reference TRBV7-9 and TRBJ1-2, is DTGVSQNPRHKITKRGQNVTFRCDPISEHNRLYWYRQTLGQGPEFLTYFQNEAQLEKSRLLSDRFSAERPKGSFSTLEIQRTEQGDSAMYLCASSLSGIYGYTFGSGTRLTVV.

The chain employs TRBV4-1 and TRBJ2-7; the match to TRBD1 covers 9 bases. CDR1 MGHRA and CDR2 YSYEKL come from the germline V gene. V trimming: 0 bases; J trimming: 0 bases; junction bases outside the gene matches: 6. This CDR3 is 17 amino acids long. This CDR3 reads CASSQETGGPSSYEQYF. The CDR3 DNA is TGCGCCAGCAGCCAAGAAACAGGGGGCCCTAGCTCCTACGAGCAGTACTTC.

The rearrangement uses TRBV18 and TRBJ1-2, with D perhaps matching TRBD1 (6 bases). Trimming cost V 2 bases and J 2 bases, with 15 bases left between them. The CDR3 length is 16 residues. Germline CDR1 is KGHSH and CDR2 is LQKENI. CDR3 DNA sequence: TGTGCCAGCTCACCAATGATCGAGGGGGAGAACTATGGCTACACCTTC. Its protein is CASSPMIEGENYGYTF. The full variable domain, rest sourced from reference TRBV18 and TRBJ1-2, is NAGVMQNPRHLVRRRGQEARLRCSPMKGHSHVYWYRQLPEEGLKFMVYLQKENIIDESGMPKERFSAEFPKEGPSILRIQQVVRGDSAAYFCASSPMIEGENYGYTFGSGTRLTVV.

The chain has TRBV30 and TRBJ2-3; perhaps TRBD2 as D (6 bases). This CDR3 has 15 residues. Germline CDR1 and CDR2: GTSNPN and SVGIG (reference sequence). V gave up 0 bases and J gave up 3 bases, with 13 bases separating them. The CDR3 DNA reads TGTGCCTGGAGTGTAGGGGCAGGGAGGACAGATACGCAGTATTTT. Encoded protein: CAWSVGAGRTDTQYF. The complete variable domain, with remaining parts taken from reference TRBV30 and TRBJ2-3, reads SQTIHQWPATLVQPVGSPLSLECTVEGTSNPNLYWYRQAAGRGLQLLFYSVGIGQISSEVPQNLSASRPQDRQFILSSKKLLLSDSGFYLCAWSVGAGRTDTQYFGPGTRLTVL.

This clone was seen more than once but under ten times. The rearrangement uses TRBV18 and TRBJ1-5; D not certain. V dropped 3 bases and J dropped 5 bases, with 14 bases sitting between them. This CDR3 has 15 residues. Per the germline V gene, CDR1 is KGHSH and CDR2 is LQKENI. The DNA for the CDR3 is TGTGCCAGCTCACCTCAGGCCATCTCCGATCAGCCCCAGCATTTT. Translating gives CASSPQAISDQPQHF.

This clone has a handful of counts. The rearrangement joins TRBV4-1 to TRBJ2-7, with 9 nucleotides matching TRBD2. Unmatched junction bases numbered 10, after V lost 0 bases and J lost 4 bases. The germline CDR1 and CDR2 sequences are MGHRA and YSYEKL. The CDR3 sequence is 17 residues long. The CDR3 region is CASSQDRGGRGMYEQYF. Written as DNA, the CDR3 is TGCGCCAGCAGCCAAGATAGGGGCGGGAGGGGGATGTACGAGCAGTACTTC.

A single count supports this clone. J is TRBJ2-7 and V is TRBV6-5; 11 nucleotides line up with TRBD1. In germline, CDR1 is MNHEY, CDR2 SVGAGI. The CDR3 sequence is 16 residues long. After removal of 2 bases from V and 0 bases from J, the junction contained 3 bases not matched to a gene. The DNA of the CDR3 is TGTGCCAGCAGTTACCGGGACAGGGGGGGCTCCTACGAGCAGTACTTC. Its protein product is CASSYRDRGGSYEQYF.

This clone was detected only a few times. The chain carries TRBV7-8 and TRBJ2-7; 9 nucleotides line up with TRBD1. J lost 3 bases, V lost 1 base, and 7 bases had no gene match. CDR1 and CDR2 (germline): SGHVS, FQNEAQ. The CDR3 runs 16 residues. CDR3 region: CASSLETGGRYYEQYF. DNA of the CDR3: TGTGCCAGCAGCTTAGAGACAGGGGGGCGATACTACGAGCAGTACTTC.

CDR3 residues: CAWSGGDSYNSPLHF. DNA of the CDR3: TGTGCCTGGAGTGGGGGGGACAGCTATAATTCACCCCTCCACTTT. The chain is built from TRBV30 and TRBJ1-6; 7 bases align to TRBD1. CDR1 is GTSNPN and CDR2 is SVGIG in the germline V gene (reference sequence). V lost 1 base, J lost 3 bases, and 3 bases stayed unmatched. The CDR3 totals 15 residues.

CDR3 residues: CAWSMGPHGDRLSQPQHF. The CDR3 nucleotides read TGTGCCTGGAGTATGGGGCCACATGGGGACAGGCTTAGTCAGCCCCAGCATTTT. The V call is TRBV30, the J call TRBJ1-5; 8 nucleotides agree with TRBD1. The germline gives CDR1 GTSNPN, CDR2 SVGIG (reference sequence). V lost 2 bases to trimming and J lost 6 bases; unmatched junction nucleotides: 18. This CDR3 has 18 amino acids.

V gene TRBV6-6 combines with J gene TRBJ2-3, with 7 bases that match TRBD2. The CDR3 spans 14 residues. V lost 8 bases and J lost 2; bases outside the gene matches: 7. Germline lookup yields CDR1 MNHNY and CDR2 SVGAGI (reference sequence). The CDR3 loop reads CASRLGGSTDTQYF. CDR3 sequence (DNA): TGTGCCAGCCGGCTGGGGGGGTCCACAGATACGCAGTATTTT.

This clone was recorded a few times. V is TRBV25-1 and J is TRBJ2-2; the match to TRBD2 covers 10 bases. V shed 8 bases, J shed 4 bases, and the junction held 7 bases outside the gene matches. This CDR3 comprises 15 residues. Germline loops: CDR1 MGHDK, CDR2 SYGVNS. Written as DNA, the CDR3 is TGTGCCAGCGGGTTAGCGGGGGGACTCACCGGGGAGCTGTTTTTT. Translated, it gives CASGLAGGLTGELFF.

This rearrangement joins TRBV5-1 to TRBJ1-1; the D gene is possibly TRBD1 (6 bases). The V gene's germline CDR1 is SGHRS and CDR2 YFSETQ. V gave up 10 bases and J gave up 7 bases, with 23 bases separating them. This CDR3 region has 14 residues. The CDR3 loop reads CASSLGDTRNEAFF. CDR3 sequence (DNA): TGCGCCTCGTCACTAGGGGACACCCGGAATGAAGCTTTCTTT.

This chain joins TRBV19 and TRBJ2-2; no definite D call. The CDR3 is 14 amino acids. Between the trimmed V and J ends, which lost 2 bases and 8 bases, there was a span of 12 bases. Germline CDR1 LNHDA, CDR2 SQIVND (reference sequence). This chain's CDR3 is CASSIWSPEGELFF. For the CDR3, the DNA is TGTGCCAGTAGTATATGGTCCCCGGAGGGGGAGCTGTTTTTT.

This CDR3 reads CASRGGPGEQYF. DNA for the CDR3: TGTGCCAGCAGGGGGGGGCCGGGCGAGCAGTACTTC. The chain joins TRBV2 to TRBJ2-7; maybe TRBD2 (7 bases). Germline-derived CDR1 and CDR2 are SNHLY and FYNNEI. V gave up 6 bases and J gave up 6 bases, with 12 bases separating them. CDR3 length: 12 residues.